This T cell receptor (beta chain) originates from a study of neurological immune-mediated disorders. This clonotype came up many times. Trimming cost V 3 bases and J 3 bases; bases outside gene matches: 11. CDR1 SGDLS and CDR2 YYNGEE come from the germline V gene. The CDR3 is 16 amino acids. TCRdb fed the 5' RACE reads into MiXCR, producing one record per CDR3 protein. The sample holds some 41,000 distinct CDR3 sequences, about 14% seen once. The V call is TRBV9, the J call TRBJ1-2; 7 positions match TRBD1. Sequencing used CD4+ T cells from blood. The receptor comes from a woman aged 55 to 70 with HTLV-1-associated myelopathy (HAM/TSP). The CDR3 DNA follows: TGTGCCAGCAGCGCGACGATCGCAGACAGGGACTATGGCTACACCTTC. The encoded protein is CASSATIADRDYGYTF.